One and the same sample provided the 21 T cell receptor beta chains below, sequenced in a study of HIV-infected patients and healthy controls. All unsorted peripheral T cells were captured because whole blood was used without fractionation. Reverse transcription used around 500 ng RNA and constant-region primers for alpha and beta. Alpha and beta chain libraries were made separately by chain-specific third strand synthesis with multiplexing indices. TCRdb independently ran MiXCR on the 5' RACE reads; one entry per CDR3 protein. The sample consists of fewer than 20,000 distinct CDR3 sequences, approximately 9.5% of them appearing once. The specimen sequenced was blood. The receptors derive from an adult in good health.

This clonotype was recorded a few times. V gene TRBV4-1 combines with J gene TRBJ2-1; 10 bases match TRBD1. V trimming: 3 bases; J trimming: 3 bases; junction bases outside the gene matches: 17. This CDR3 is 20 amino acids long. CDR1 is MGHRA and CDR2 is YSYEKL in the germline V gene. The CDR3 DNA is TGCGCCAGCAGCCACCCTCTGGACAGGGGGTCTTTACGAATCTACAATGAGCAGTTCTTC. It codes for CASSHPLDRGSLRIYNEQFF.

This clonotype was picked up many times. V is TRBV11-2 and J is TRBJ2-4, with D unclear. This CDR3 spans 19 amino acids. Trimming stripped 4 bases from V and 3 bases from J, with 25 bases between. Germline CDR1 and CDR2: SGHAT and FQNNGV. The DNA of the CDR3 is TGTGCCAGCAGCTCCCCCCGGTTCGTTTGGAAGCTCGACAAAAACATTCAGTACTTC. Encoded protein: CASSSPRFVWKLDKNIQYF.

In this sample, this clonotype is medium-sized. The V call is TRBV27, the J call TRBJ2-1, with a tentative D call TRBD2 (6 bases). CDR3 length: 16 amino acids. Germline V lookup: CDR1 MNHEY, CDR2 SMNVEV (reference sequence). Trimming pared 6 bases from V and 2 bases from J, leaving 17 bases between. CDR3 protein: CASSGGTLSAYNEQFF. CDR3 bases: TGTGCCAGCAGCGGAGGGACCCTCAGCGCCTACAATGAGCAGTTCTTC.

This clonotype was found many times. The CDR3 is CASSLVAGGYNEQFF. CDR3 sequence (DNA): TGTGCCAGCAGCTTAGTAGCGGGGGGATACAATGAGCAGTTCTTC. This chain joins TRBV7-2 and TRBJ2-1; the match to TRBD2 covers 10 bases. V lost 1 base, J lost 4 bases, and 1 base stayed unmatched. CDR3 length: 15 residues. Germline V gene lookup returns CDR1 SGHTA and CDR2 FQGNSA.

This clonotype has ten or more counts. The chain combines TRBV12-3 or TRBV12-4 with TRBJ2-2; possibly TRBD1 for D (6 bases). There are 15 residues in the CDR3. The V end lost 3 bases, the J end lost 4 bases, and 12 bases lay between the germline ends. The CDR3 coding sequence is TGTGCCAGCAGTTTCCAGGGGCCGACCACCGGGGAGCTGTTTTTT. Translation: CASSFQGPTTGELFF.

This clonotype is medium-sized in the sample. The chain carries TRBV11-2 and TRBJ2-3; D is perhaps TRBD2 (6 bases). The CDR3 consists of 18 residues. The V end lost 5 bases, the J end lost 0 bases, and 21 bases lay between the germline ends. The germline CDR1 and CDR2 sequences are SGHAT and FQNNGV. The CDR3 DNA follows: TGTGCCAGCAGCCCCGGTACCGGGACTTCCACTAGCACAGATACGCAGTATTTT. This sequence encodes CASSPGTGTSTSTDTQYF.

This clonotype was seen many times. The rearrangement joins TRBV7-2 to TRBJ2-3, with D unclear. The V end was cut by 4 bases, the J end by 0 bases, with 11 bases between. The CDR3 sequence is 15 residues long. Germline-derived CDR1 and CDR2 are SGHTA and FQGNSA. The CDR3 sequence: CASSSLRASTDTQYF. CDR3 sequence (DNA): TGTGCCAGCAGCTCCTTAAGAGCTAGCACAGATACGCAGTATTTT.

This clonotype is classed as medium-sized (0.01 to 0.1%). Here the CDR3 reads CAMKLGQGIDEQFF. The CDR3 region has the DNA TGTGCCATGAAATTGGGACAGGGGATCGATGAGCAGTTCTTC. The J gene is TRBJ2-1, the V gene TRBV10-3, with 10 nucleotides matching TRBD1. The J segment lost 8 bases and the V segment lost 9 bases, leaving 10 bases of the junction unmatched. CDR1 and CDR2 from the germline V gene are ENHRY and SYGVKD. The CDR3 sequence is 14 residues long.

This clonotype was found many times. The V gene is TRBV18, the J gene TRBJ2-1, with no clear D. CDR1 and CDR2 (germline): KGHSH, LQKENI. V lost 2 bases, J lost 0 bases, and 11 bases lay in between. The CDR3 covers 16 residues. The CDR3 reads CASSPVSGSSYNEQFF. In DNA form, the CDR3 reads TGTGCCAGCTCACCAGTATCGGGCTCCTCCTACAATGAGCAGTTCTTC.

Within the sample, this clonotype is medium-sized. V is TRBV20-1 and J is TRBJ2-3; 7 positions agree with TRBD2. Germline V lookup: CDR1 DFQATT, CDR2 SNEGSKA (reference sequence). The CDR3 is 14 amino acids. The trim removed 6 bases at V and 0 bases at J, leaving 6 bases unmatched. The CDR3 DNA follows: TGCAGTGCCAACCTAGCGGATAGCACAGATACGCAGTATTTT. This sequence encodes CSANLADSTDTQYF.

This clonotype occurred a few times. The V call is TRBV24-1, the J call TRBJ2-3; weak D call: TRBD2 (6 bases). Germline values: CDR1 KGHDR, CDR2 SFDVKD. The CDR3 consists of 12 residues. The V end lost 9 bases, the J end lost 3 bases, and 9 bases lay between the germline ends. The CDR3: CATSGTTDTQYF. The CDR3 DNA reads as TGTGCCACCTCCGGGACTACAGATACGCAGTATTTT.

This chain joins TRBV4-1 and TRBJ1-1, with D perhaps matching TRBD1 (5 bases). Germline CDR1 is MGHRA and CDR2 is YSYEKL. V was pared by 3 bases and J by 5 bases, with 19 bases between. CDR3 length: 16 amino acids. The CDR3 coding sequence is TGCGCCAGCAGCCACCGATCGGGAGGGACGAATACTGAAGCTTTCTTT. As protein: CASSHRSGGTNTEAFF.

Within the sample, this clonotype is medium-sized. The V and J genes are TRBV29-1 and TRBJ2-7; possible D gene TRBD2, 6 bases. Germline-derived CDR1 and CDR2 are SQVTM and ANQGSEA. This CDR3 has 14 amino acids. Trimming removed 7 bases at V and 3 bases at J, with 19 bases between. Here the CDR3 DNA reads TGCAGCGCTTCGACGCGGGGACTTAGCTACGAGCAGTACTTC. As protein: CSASTRGLSYEQYF.

The chain uses TRBV28 and TRBJ2-7; D is unclear. The V end was cut by 5 bases, the J end by 0 bases, with 11 bases between. This CDR3 has 14 amino acids. Germline-derived CDR1 and CDR2 are MDHEN and SYDVKM. CDR3 residues: CASSTYPFSYEQYF. The DNA for the CDR3 is TGTGCCAGCAGTACCTATCCATTCTCCTACGAGCAGTACTTC.

This clonotype was seen more than once but under ten times. The chain joins TRBV28 to TRBJ2-4; 12 bases are a match to TRBD1. Trimming cost V 7 bases and J 1 base; bases outside gene matches: 2. Germline V lookup: CDR1 MDHEN, CDR2 SYDVKM. This CDR3 is 15 amino acids long. This chain's CDR3 is CASTGQGAAKNIQYF. CDR3 bases: TGTGCCAGCACGGGACAGGGGGCGGCCAAAAACATTCAGTACTTC.

The chain is built from TRBV2 and TRBJ1-1, with D unresolved. This CDR3 is 13 amino acids long. Germline V lookup: CDR1 SNHLY, CDR2 FYNNEI. The ends were cut back, 6 bases at V and 4 bases at J, with 12 bases in the middle. The CDR3 DNA reads TGTGCCAGCAGCAGACGTGAGGGCACTGAAGCTTTCTTT. Protein: CASSRREGTEAFF.

This clonotype was counted a single time. Just one base apart from a much larger clone, this may be a read error. The rearrangement uses TRBV6-5 and TRBJ2-3, with 7 positions matching TRBD2. CDR3 length: 14 residues. Germline-derived CDR1 and CDR2 are MNHEY and SVGAGI. J gave up 1 base and V 2 bases, and 0 bases lay outside the gene matches. The CDR3 is CASSYGGGTDTQYF. The CDR3 nucleotides are TGTGCCAGCAGTTACGGGGGGGGCACAGATACGCAGTATTTT.

This clonotype was counted at least ten times. CDR3 sequence reads: CASSLELGRELFF. The CDR3 DNA reads as TGTGCCAGCAGCTTAGAGCTAGGCCGGGAGCTGTTTTTT. The chain carries TRBV7-2 and TRBJ2-2, with D unresolved. Germline V gene lookup returns CDR1 SGHTA and CDR2 FQGNSA. V shed 1 base and J shed 9 bases, with 9 bases lying between them. CDR3 length: 13 residues.

The table lists this clonotype with many counts. This chain connects TRBV19 to TRBJ1-4, with D possibly being TRBD1 (6 bases). V dropped 9 bases and J dropped 7 bases, with 12 bases sitting between them. Germline V gene lookup returns CDR1 LNHDA and CDR2 SQIVND (reference sequence). CDR3 size: 12 residues. CDR3 residues: CASRGVREKLFF. DNA for the CDR3: TGTGCCAGCAGGGGCGTTCGTGAAAAACTGTTTTTT.

At least ten counts were recorded for this clonotype. The rearrangement links TRBV5-1 to TRBJ2-1; 14 bases match TRBD2. J gave up 4 bases and V 2 bases, and 2 bases lay outside the gene matches. The CDR3 spans 16 residues. CDR1 and CDR2 (germline): SGHRS, YFSETQ. CDR3 sequence (DNA): TGCGCCAGCAGCTTAGGGACTAGCGGGAGTTACAATGAGCAGTTCTTC. Translating gives CASSLGTSGSYNEQFF.

This clonotype is medium-sized. The V call is TRBV3-1, the J call TRBJ2-3; D is uncertain. The CDR3 is made up of 11 amino acids. From germline, CDR1 is LGHDT and CDR2 YNNKEL (reference sequence). Trimming pared 2 bases from V and 3 bases from J, leaving 0 bases between. The CDR3 bases are TGTGCCAGCAGCCAAACAGATACGCAGTATTTT. Its protein product is CASSQTDTQYF.